The TCR beta chain described here comes from a study of OX40 agonist ivuxolimab in advanced cancers. Whole-study results and caveats: The mean number of expanded clones was higher in CD8+ T cells than in CD4+. At 0.1 to 3.0 mg/kg and by week 6, clonal expansion occurred in CD4+ and CD8+ blood T cells.

The method was immunoSEQ multiplex PCR; TCRdb's version includes in-frame clones alone and lacks a portion of them. The table has about 67,000 clones, roughly 85% seen once. Autoimmune disease history or systemic immunosuppression disqualified patients. Regarding this clone: Its antigen remains unknown.

Germline assignment: CDR1 SEHNR and CDR2 FQNEAQ (reference sequence). V lost 0 bases to trimming and J lost 3 bases, with 11 bases between them. The CDR3 sequence is 15 residues long. This clonotype was sampled from an adult with an advanced solid tumor such as melanoma, head and neck, liver or kidney cancer. Material: CD4+ or CD8+ T cells sorted from blood, obtained in a trial of the OX40 agonist ivuxolimab. The gene calls are TRBV7-9 and TRBJ1-1; D might be TRBD1 (5 bases). This CDR3 reads CASSLAFVGDTEAFF. The CDR3, as DNA: TGTGCCAGCAGCTTAGCATTTGTAGGGGACACTGAAGCTTTCTTT.